The 28 T cell receptor beta chains reported below all come from one sample, sequenced in a study of neurological immune-mediated disorders. Using its own MiXCR run on the 5' RACE reads, TCRdb lists one record per CDR3 protein. The sample includes about 120,000 distinct CDR3 sequences, roughly 3.2% of them seen just once. Material: PBMCs. These TCRs come from a woman in her thirties with multiple sclerosis.

This clonotype has a count of ten or more. The chain couples TRBV12-3 or TRBV12-4 to TRBJ1-5, with a weak D call TRBD1 (5 bases). Trimming took off 4 bases at V and 4 bases at J, with 11 bases between the two ends. There are 14 residues in the CDR3. The CDR3: CASSWGRANQPQHF. CDR3 nucleotides: TGTGCCAGCAGTTGGGGCAGGGCTAATCAGCCCCAGCATTTT.

The table lists this clonotype with many counts. The chain employs TRBV7-9 and TRBJ2-5; D assignment may be TRBD1 or TRBD2 (5 bases each). Trimming left V 0 bases short and J 1 base short, with 15 bases between. Germline values: CDR1 SEHNR, CDR2 FQNEAQ (reference sequence). The CDR3 contains 17 residues. CDR3 in DNA: TGTGCCAGCAGCTTAGCGCCGGGGCGGACCTTCCAAGAGACCCAGTACTTC. It encodes CASSLAPGRTFQETQYF.

At least ten counts were recorded for this clonotype. The DNA for the CDR3 is TGTGCCAGCAGCTTCACAGGGGGAGAGACCCAGTACTTC. It codes for CASSFTGGETQYF. The V and J genes are TRBV7-2 and TRBJ2-5; 8 positions match TRBD1. CDR1 is SGHTA, CDR2 FQGNSA, per germline. Losses at the gene ends were 3 bases for V and 4 bases for J; bases not matched to a gene: 1. The CDR3 loop spans 13 amino acids.

This clonotype was recorded many times. Mismatch with germline at one junction end may stem from a read error. The rearrangement links TRBV7-2 to TRBJ1-2; unclear D gene. Germline V gene lookup returns CDR1 SGHTA and CDR2 FQGNSA. The CDR3 totals 11 residues. The CDR3 spells CASSLAGTPAF. The CDR3, as DNA: TGTGCCAGCAGCTTAGCCGGTACCCCGGCGTTC.

This clonotype was counted at least ten times. The chain has TRBV4-3 and TRBJ1-1; D gene ambiguous. The CDR3 runs 15 residues. Germline values: CDR1 LGHNA, CDR2 YSLEER. V was clipped by 1 base and J by 7 bases, with 16 bases between them. Here the CDR3 reads CASSQVGSGNREAFF. DNA of the CDR3: TGCGCCAGCAGCCAAGTAGGTTCGGGAAACCGTGAAGCTTTCTTT.

This clonotype was seen many times. The chain carries TRBV9 and TRBJ1-1; maybe TRBD1 (5 bases). This CDR3 spans 16 amino acids. V was trimmed by 3 bases and J by 4 bases, leaving 19 bases between them. Germline lookup yields CDR1 SGDLS and CDR2 YYNGEE. Here the CDR3 DNA reads TGTGCCAGCAGCGCCTTACCCGCCCCGGGGACCACTGAAGCTTTCTTT. The encoded protein is CASSALPAPGTTEAFF. The whole variable domain, filled in from reference TRBV9 and TRBJ1-1, reads DSGVTQTPKHLITATGQRVTLRCSPRSGDLSVYWYQQSLDQGLQFLIQYYNGEERAKGNILERFSAQQFPDLHSELNLSSLELGDSALYFCASSALPAPGTTEAFFGQGTRLTVV.

In this sample, this clonotype turned up many times. V usage is TRBV20-1 and J usage is TRBJ1-5, with 7 bases identical to TRBD1. This CDR3 comprises 17 residues. CDR1 is DFQATT and CDR2 is SNEGSKA in the germline V gene (reference sequence). V shed 3 bases, J shed 6 bases, and the junction held 17 bases outside the gene matches. The CDR3 here is CSARADRERLSGQPQHF. In DNA form, the CDR3 reads TGCAGTGCTAGGGCTGACAGGGAGAGGTTGTCAGGTCAGCCCCAGCATTTT.

This clonotype was seen many times. This CDR3 reads CASRGLADRGEKLFF. CDR3 nucleotides: TGTGCCAGCAGAGGGCTCGCGGACAGAGGTGAAAAACTGTTTTTT. The chain joins TRBV11-2 to TRBJ1-4, with D maybe TRBD1 (6 bases). This CDR3 region has 15 residues. In germline, CDR1 is SGHAT, CDR2 FQNNGV. The germline V and J ends were trimmed by 6 bases and 7 bases, with 18 bases remaining between them.

This clonotype was counted at least ten times. V and J are TRBV6-5 and TRBJ2-2; 10 bases match TRBD2. This CDR3 is built from 15 residues. Germline lookup yields CDR1 MNHEY and CDR2 SVGAGI. With V trimmed by 6 bases and J by 5 bases, 6 bases remained unmatched. DNA of the CDR3: TGTGCCAGCAGACATAGCGGGAGGCATACCGGGGAGCTGTTTTTT. Protein sequence: CASRHSGRHTGELFF.

The CDR3, as DNA: TGTGCCAGCAGTCCAGGGGGGGTCTATGGCTACACCTTC. Encoded protein: CASSPGGVYGYTF. The chain has TRBV6-5 and TRBJ1-2, with TRBD1 matching over 7 bases. The V gene's germline CDR1 is MNHEY and CDR2 SVGAGI. With V trimmed by 5 bases and J by 4 bases, 4 bases remained unmatched. The CDR3 consists of 13 residues.

This clonotype occurred many times. Here the CDR3 reads CASSYNSPEAFF. In nucleotides, the CDR3 is TGTGCCAGCAGTTACAACAGCCCGGAAGCTTTCTTT. The chain carries TRBV6-6 and TRBJ1-1, with no clear D. V was cut by 2 bases and J by 8 bases, with 9 bases left in between. The germline V gene encodes CDR1 MNHNY and CDR2 SVGAGI (reference sequence). This CDR3 is 12 amino acids long.

In its sample, this clonotype was seen many times. The chain joins TRBV27 to TRBJ1-2; 7 bases are a match to TRBD1. Germline V gives CDR1 MNHEY, CDR2 SMNVEV (reference sequence). J lost 6 bases, V lost 1 base, and 8 bases had no gene match. CDR3 length equals 15 residues. CDR3 nucleotides: TGTGCCAGCAGTTTATGGGGCAGGGGGGAGGATGGCTACACCTTC. Its translation is CASSLWGRGEDGYTF.

Notes on this clonotype: This sequence may be a read error, since a much larger clone differs from it by one base. The chain recombines TRBV2 with TRBJ2-1; 10 bases align to TRBD2. CDR1 is SNHLY and CDR2 is FYNNEI in the germline V gene. The CDR3 runs 14 residues. This CDR3 is CASSPSGRYNAQFF. CDR3 sequence (DNA): TGTGCCAGCTCGCCTAGCGGGAGATACAATGCGCAGTTCTTC.

Ten or more counts support this clonotype. The chain links TRBV27 to TRBJ2-1; D assignment may be TRBD1 or TRBD2 (5 bases each). Germline lookup yields CDR1 MNHEY and CDR2 SMNVEV (reference sequence). Trimming left V 7 bases short and J 6 bases short, with 16 bases between. The CDR3 has 14 amino acids. The chain's CDR3 is CASIGTPMGNEQFF. CDR3 in DNA: TGTGCCAGCATCGGGACCCCAATGGGCAATGAGCAGTTCTTC.

In this sample, this clonotype turned up many times. The chain joins TRBV18 to TRBJ1-4; D is uncertain. The germline gives CDR1 KGHSH, CDR2 LQKENI. CDR3 size: 17 residues. V shed 4 bases and J shed 5 bases, with 20 bases lying between them. CDR3 region: CASSRDQPDGLNEKLFF. The CDR3 region has the DNA TGTGCCAGCTCACGCGACCAACCAGACGGATTGAATGAAAAACTGTTTTTT.

This clonotype was counted ten times or more. This chain uses TRBV29-1 with TRBJ1-1, with D hard to call. CDR3 size: 12 residues. Germline V CDR1 and CDR2: SQVTM, ANQGSEA. Trimming took off 7 bases at V and 1 base at J, with 10 bases between the two ends. The CDR3 here is CSAARGNTEAFF. The DNA for the CDR3 is TGCAGCGCCGCGCGGGGGAACACTGAAGCTTTCTTT.

The sample holds many counts of this clonotype. The chain uses TRBV20-1 and TRBJ1-2, with TRBD1 matching over 11 bases. Per germline, CDR1 DFQATT and CDR2 SNEGSKA (reference sequence). There are 11 residues in the CDR3. V was clipped by 8 bases and J by 6 bases; unmatched bases: 2. The CDR3 DNA sequence: TGCAGTTGGGACAGGGGGAATGGCTACACCTTC. This translates into CSWDRGNGYTF.

This clonotype was counted between two and nine times. Given a much more abundant clone one base away, this may be a read error. The chain joins TRBV12-3 or TRBV12-4 to TRBJ1-1, with D possibly being TRBD1 (6 bases). The CDR3 is made up of 14 amino acids. V lost 6 bases, J lost 0 bases, and 11 bases lay in between. The DNA of the CDR3 is TGTGCCAGCAGACAGACAGGTTTGAACACTGAAGCTTTCTTT. Residues: CASRQTGLNTEAFF.

The chain combines TRBV20-1 with TRBJ2-2; D not certain. Germline V gene data show CDR1 as DFQATT and CDR2 as SNEGSKA (reference sequence). Trimming took 7 bases from V and 0 from J, leaving 9 bases between them. The CDR3 totals 13 residues. The CDR3 nucleotides read TGCAGTGATAGTCTAACGAACACCGGGGAGCTGTTTTTT. Residues: CSDSLTNTGELFF.

This clonotype appeared many times. J is TRBJ2-7 and V is TRBV5-6; 10 bases line up with TRBD1. The CDR3 consists of 15 residues. From germline, CDR1 is SGHDT and CDR2 YYEEEE. V lost 1 base to trimming and J lost 3 bases; unmatched junction nucleotides: 4. CDR3 residues: CASSLFDRGLYEQYF. The DNA for the CDR3 is TGTGCCAGCAGCTTGTTCGACAGGGGGCTCTACGAGCAGTACTTC.

This clonotype was seen more than once but under ten times. CDR3 bases: TGTGCCAGCAGTGCAGGCCCTGAAGCTTTCTTT. This translates into CASSAGPEAFF. The J gene is TRBJ1-1, the V gene TRBV12-3 or TRBV12-4; D is ambiguous. The germline V and J ends were trimmed by 5 bases and 6 bases, with 7 bases remaining between them. The CDR3 contains 11 residues.

This clonotype was observed many times. V usage is TRBV7-9 and J usage is TRBJ1-5; D is undetermined. The CDR3 totals 15 residues. With 3 bases removed from V and 0 bases from J, the gap between germline ends came to 9 bases. Germline V gene sequence: CDR1 SEHNR, CDR2 FQNEAQ (reference sequence). The CDR3 protein is CASSFTGDSNQPQHF. The CDR3, as DNA: TGTGCCAGCAGCTTTACGGGAGATAGCAATCAGCCCCAGCATTTT.

This clonotype was observed many times. The rearrangement uses TRBV7-2 and TRBJ1-1, with a possible D match to TRBD1 (5 bases). Germline V gene lookup returns CDR1 SGHTA and CDR2 FQGNSA. This CDR3 has 13 residues. V was shortened by 3 bases and J by 8 bases, with 13 bases between the two germline ends. In DNA, the CDR3 is TGTGCCAGCAGCTTCAGCAGGGATCTCGAAGCTTTCTTT. It yields the protein CASSFSRDLEAFF.

The sample holds many counts of this clonotype. This chain joins TRBV5-6 and TRBJ2-5; D may correspond to TRBD1 or TRBD2 (5 bases each). Between the trimmed V and J ends, which lost 4 bases and 1 base, there was a span of 11 bases. Germline values: CDR1 SGHDT, CDR2 YYEEEE. CDR3 length: 14 residues. CDR3 in amino acids: CASSEPGRQETQYF. The CDR3 region has the DNA TGTGCCAGCAGCGAACCGGGACGCCAAGAGACCCAGTACTTC.

This clonotype was counted only a few times. The CDR3 reads CASSLQGRDYGYTF. The CDR3 DNA reads as TGCGCCAGCAGCTTACAGGGAAGGGACTATGGCTACACCTTC. The chain couples TRBV5-1 to TRBJ1-2; the D gene is possibly TRBD1 (6 bases). CDR3 length equals 14 residues. The germline V gene has CDR1 SGHRS and CDR2 YFSETQ. Between the trimmed V and J ends, which lost 2 bases and 3 bases, there was a span of 11 bases.

This clonotype was counted many times. The chain recombines TRBV5-1 with TRBJ2-3; the match to TRBD1 covers 9 bases. Trimming at V came to 4 bases and at J to 3 bases, leaving 9 bases not matched to a gene. Germline assignment: CDR1 SGHRS and CDR2 YFSETQ. CDR3 size: 16 residues. This CDR3 is CASSPLQGAGTDTQYF. CDR3 nucleotides: TGCGCCAGCAGCCCGTTACAGGGGGCAGGAACAGATACGCAGTATTTT. Full variable domain (remainder filled in from reference TRBV5-1 and TRBJ2-3): KAGVTQTPRYLIKTRGQQVTLSCSPISGHRSVSWYQQTPGQGLQFLFEYFSETQRNKGNFPGRFSGRQFSNSRSEMNVSTLELGDSALYLCASSPLQGAGTDTQYFGPGTRLTVL.

This clonotype was counted a single time. This sequence may be a read error, since a much larger clone differs from it by one base. This rearrangement joins TRBV7-2 to TRBJ2-3; D call uncertain. Trimming removed 5 bases from V and 15 bases from J, with 15 bases in between. Germline V gene data show CDR1 as SGHTA and CDR2 as FQGNSA. This CDR3 has 11 amino acids. The CDR3 sequence is CASSLGSGPYF. The CDR3 DNA sequence: TGTGCCAGCAGCCTCGGCTCGGGCCCTTATTTT.

This clonotype has at least ten counts. The chain has TRBV27 and TRBJ2-1; D gene unclear. The CDR3 runs 12 residues. Germline lookup yields CDR1 MNHEY and CDR2 SMNVEV (reference sequence). Trimming removed 2 bases at V and 9 bases at J, with 8 bases between. DNA of the CDR3: TGTGCCAGCAGTTTAAGCCCCGGTGAGCAGTTCTTC. This codes for CASSLSPGEQFF.